There are a few counts of the clone carrying this TCR beta chain. The antigen is unknown. The sample originates from a study of T cells after yellow fever vaccination. Study results and caveats: Peaking on day 5 versus 15, the secondary response was faster but weaker. A small share of clonotypes appeared in both CD4 and CD8 compartments.

Template switching by 5'RACE produced TCR cDNA, adding a universal primer site and UMIs. Using its own MiXCR run on the 5' RACE reads, TCRdb lists one record per CDR3 protein. The data contain 300,000 to 400,000 distinct CDR3 sequences, around 10% of them singletons. Germline loops: CDR1 SGHRS, CDR2 YFSETQ. The length of the CDR3 is 18 residues. Deletions cut 0 bases from V and 0 bases from J, with 13 bases between. The origin of this receptor is a man between 18 and 35 years old who received the YFV17D yellow fever vaccine. The rearrangement joins TRBV5-1 to TRBJ1-6; D gene uncertain. Sequenced here: CD4+ T cells sorted from PBMCs, sampled 45 days after the yellow fever booster vaccination. The CDR3 sequence: CASSLVGATSSYNSPLHF. DNA for the CDR3: TGCGCCAGCAGCTTGGTCGGCGCGACGAGCTCCTATAATTCACCCCTCCACTTT.